The next 30 T cell receptor beta chains were all read from a single sample in a study of blood T cell repertoires in COVID-19. Some clones are missing from TCRdb's copy, which holds only in-frame ones; the method was immunoSEQ multiplex PCR. The repertoire consists of about 200,000 clones, with around 90% occurring once and the leading ten covering roughly 6%. Sequencing was carried out using peripheral blood. These receptors were collected from a man in his forties with active or convalescent COVID-19.

V usage is TRBV28 and J usage is TRBJ2-7; tentatively, D is TRBD1 (6 bases). The germline V gene has CDR1 MDHEN and CDR2 SYDVKM. The CDR3 spans 15 residues. Trimming removed 6 bases from V and 2 bases from J, with 17 bases in between. CDR3 in DNA: TGTGCCAGCAGCTCCTCCCTAGGGGGACCCTACGAGCAGTACTTC. It translates to CASSSSLGGPYEQYF.

The rearrangement joins TRBV14 to TRBJ2-2; a weak D match, TRBD1 (6 bases). This CDR3 region has 16 residues. V was cut by 1 base and J by 6 bases, with 15 bases left in between. Per the germline V gene, CDR1 is SGHDN and CDR2 is FVKESK. The DNA of the CDR3 is TGTGCCAGCAGCCAAGTCTTCTGGGGGCTTGCCGGGGAGCTGTTTTTT. The encoded protein is CASSQVFWGLAGELFF.

This clone came up once. This rearrangement joins TRBV6-4 to TRBJ2-1, with 11 bases lining up with TRBD2. Germline assignment: CDR1 MRHNA and CDR2 SNTAGT. V was clipped by 6 bases and J by 2 bases; unmatched bases: 3. This CDR3 contains 15 residues. CDR3 region: CASRIAGGTYNEQFF. The CDR3 region has the DNA TGTGCCAGCAGGATAGCGGGAGGGACCTACAATGAGCAGTTCTTC.

A single count supports this clone. CDR3 nucleotide sequence: TGTGCCAGCAGCCAAGCAAACAGGCAGCAGTTCTTC. It is translated as CASSQANRQQFF. The chain is built from TRBV3-1 (or the pseudogene TRBV3-2) and TRBJ2-1; D perhaps matches TRBD1 (5 bases). This CDR3 region has 12 residues. The V and J ends lost 1 base and 11 bases respectively, with 9 bases between them. CDR1 LGHDT and CDR2 YNNKEL come from the germline V gene (reference sequence).

This clone came up once. At the DNA level, this CDR3 is encoded by other sequences in the same sample as well. This sequence joins TRBV12-5 and TRBJ2-7; D not resolved. The V end lost 0 bases, the J end lost 3 bases, and 6 bases lay between the germline ends. Germline loops: CDR1 LGHNT, CDR2 FRNRAP. This CDR3 is 13 amino acids long. CDR3 sequence: CASGLVNGYEQYF. CDR3 nucleotides: TGTGCTAGTGGTTTGGTAAACGGCTACGAGCAGTACTTC.

In DNA form, the CDR3 reads TGTGCCAGTAGTCAATTCTTACAGGGCTCCCCCCTCTATGGCTACACCTTC. Protein: CASSQFLQGSPLYGYTF. V is TRBV19 and J is TRBJ1-2, with a weak D call TRBD1 (6 bases). In germline, CDR1 is LNHDA, CDR2 SQIVND (reference sequence). The CDR3 extends over 17 amino acids. V was pared by 5 bases and J by 4 bases, with 23 bases between. The full variable domain, with the rest looked up from reference TRBV19 and TRBJ1-2, is DGGITQSPKYLFRKEGQNVTLSCEQNLNHDAMYWYRQDPGQGLRLIYYSQIVNDFQKGDIAEGYSVSREKKESFPLTVTSAQKNPTAFYLCASSQFLQGSPLYGYTFGSGTRLTVV.

The chain combines TRBV2 with TRBJ1-2; D unresolved. The CDR3 is 13 amino acids. V was clipped by 1 base and J by 2 bases, with 5 bases between them. Germline values: CDR1 SNHLY, CDR2 FYNNEI. Here the CDR3 reads CASSEGQNYGYTF. The CDR3 coding sequence is TGTGCCAGCAGTGAAGGGCAGAACTATGGCTACACCTTC.

This chain links TRBV29-1 with TRBJ2-1; TRBD2 matches at 14 bases. Germline CDR1 is SQVTM and CDR2 is ANQGSEA. The CDR3 has 15 residues. V lost 6 bases and J lost 3; bases outside the gene matches: 4. CDR3 sequence (DNA): TGCAGCGTCGGACTAGCGGGAGGAAACTACAATGAGCAGTTCTTC. Translated: CSVGLAGGNYNEQFF.

The chain couples TRBV19 to TRBJ1-2, with 7 bases fitting TRBD1. Germline-derived CDR1 and CDR2 are LNHDA and SQIVND (reference sequence). This CDR3 comprises 13 residues. V was clipped by 7 bases and J by 4 bases; unmatched bases: 6. The CDR3 region is CASTPTGTYGYTF. In DNA, the CDR3 is TGTGCCAGTACCCCGACAGGGACCTATGGCTACACCTTC.

This chain uses TRBV5-4 with TRBJ2-7; 11 bases agree with TRBD1. This CDR3 spans 16 amino acids. Germline-derived CDR1 and CDR2 are SGHNT and YYREEE (reference sequence). J lost 7 bases, V lost 0 bases, and 9 bases had no gene match. DNA of the CDR3: TGTGCCAGCAGCTTGGCTTTGGACAGGGGGCTAGGGGAGCAGTACTTC. Translation: CASSLALDRGLGEQYF.

This clone has just a few counts. The chain combines TRBV28 with TRBJ1-6, with D maybe TRBD1 (6 bases). Germline assignment: CDR1 MDHEN and CDR2 SYDVKM. The ends were cut back, 7 bases at V and 3 bases at J, with 28 bases in the middle. The CDR3 loop spans 20 amino acids. The CDR3 sequence: CASNAPRDTRRQNYNSPLHF. CDR3 bases: TGTGCCAGCAACGCCCCCCGGGACACACGACGCCAAAACTATAATTCACCCCTCCACTTT.

The CDR3 bases are TGTGCCAGCAGCCAAACTAGCGGGGGAGAAGATACGCAGTATTTT. Amino acids: CASSQTSGGEDTQYF. The chain is built from TRBV3-1 (or the pseudogene TRBV3-2) and TRBJ2-3, with TRBD2 identical over 11 bases. Trimming removed 2 bases from V and 5 bases from J; junction bases left unmatched: 3. Germline CDR1 is LGHDT and CDR2 is YNNKEL (reference sequence). The length of the CDR3 is 15 residues.

The chain carries TRBV5-1 and TRBJ2-5, with D possibly being TRBD1 (6 bases). Germline lookup yields CDR1 SGHRS and CDR2 YFSETQ. V was pared by 4 bases and J by 2 bases, with 12 bases between. The length of the CDR3 is 14 residues. The CDR3 DNA is TGCGCCAGCAGCGCCGCAGGGGCGCAAGAGACCCAGTACTTC. Its translation is CASSAAGAQETQYF.

The chain's CDR3 is CSVAQGSGNTIYF. DNA of the CDR3: TGCAGCGTTGCGCAGGGCTCTGGAAACACCATATATTTT. This chain connects TRBV29-1 to TRBJ1-3; D perhaps matches TRBD1 (5 bases). Trimming cost V 4 bases and J 0 bases, with 7 bases left between them. The CDR3 totals 13 residues. CDR1 SQVTM and CDR2 ANQGSEA come from the germline V gene.

This sequence joins TRBV5-1 and TRBJ1-1; TRBD1 matches at 8 bases. Trimming took 4 bases from V and 5 from J; bases not matched to a gene: 10. The germline gives CDR1 SGHRS, CDR2 YFSETQ. CDR3 length equals 15 residues. CDR3 DNA: TGCGCCAGCAGCGCGATCGGGACAGGTCGAACTGAAGCTTTCTTT. This gives the protein CASSAIGTGRTEAFF.

V usage is TRBV6-5 and J usage is TRBJ1-5; unclear D gene. The V end was cut by 0 bases, the J end by 2 bases, with 8 bases between. This CDR3 has 15 residues. CDR1 and CDR2 (germline): MNHEY, SVGAGI. CDR3 sequence (DNA): TGTGCCAGCAGTTACTCGATAGGAGGCAATCAGCCCCAGCATTTT. Residues: CASSYSIGGNQPQHF.

The rearrangement joins TRBV6-6 to TRBJ2-1, with D possibly matching TRBD1 (6 bases). The CDR3 runs to 17 residues. Germline V lookup: CDR1 MNHNY, CDR2 SVGAGI (reference sequence). Trimming pared 5 bases from V and 5 bases from J, leaving 22 bases between. CDR3 region: CASSPGIIWTVNNEQFF. The CDR3 DNA reads as TGTGCCAGCAGTCCGGGAATAATATGGACAGTTAACAATGAGCAGTTCTTC.

The V call is TRBV27, the J call TRBJ1-6; D is ambiguous. The germline CDR1 and CDR2 sequences are MNHEY and SMNVEV (reference sequence). The CDR3 runs to 13 residues. The germline V and J ends were trimmed by 4 bases and 6 bases, with 7 bases remaining between them. The DNA for the CDR3 is TGTGCCAGCAGTTGGGAGGTTAATTCACCCCTCCACTTT. It yields the protein CASSWEVNSPLHF.

With respect to this clone: Other nucleotide sequences from this sample produce the same CDR3. The chain combines TRBV9 with TRBJ2-5; D may be TRBD1 (5 bases). The CDR3 consists of 13 residues. V was shortened by 3 bases and J by 1 base, with 7 bases between the two germline ends. Germline V CDR1 and CDR2: SGDLS, YYNGEE. CDR3 sequence (DNA): TGTGCCAGCAGCGAGGGGCTCCAAGAGACCCAGTACTTC. Translating it yields CASSEGLQETQYF.

This chain links TRBV18 with TRBJ2-7; D perhaps matches TRBD1 (6 bases). Per the germline V gene, CDR1 is KGHSH and CDR2 is LQKENI. Trimming removed 5 bases from V and 1 base from J, with 12 bases in between. The length of the CDR3 is 14 residues. Here the CDR3 DNA reads TGTGCCAGCTCAGTACAGGGTAGATCCTACGAGCAGTACTTC. Its translation is CASSVQGRSYEQYF.

The chain carries TRBV5-8 and TRBJ2-2, with unresolved D. V lost 6 bases and J 0 bases, leaving 12 bases between the germline ends. This CDR3 contains 15 residues. The germline CDR1 and CDR2 sequences are SGHTS and YDEGEE. The CDR3 region is CASKRSATNTGELFF. The CDR3 DNA is TGTGCCAGCAAAAGGAGCGCGACGAACACCGGGGAGCTGTTTTTT.

This clone was detected only a few times. Other nucleotide sequences in the sample specify the same CDR3. The chain combines TRBV13 with TRBJ1-3; D gene uncertain. Germline V lookup: CDR1 PRHDT, CDR2 FYEKMQ (reference sequence). There are 15 residues in the CDR3. Trimming shortened V by 1 base and J by 0 bases, and 7 bases separated the two germline ends. CDR3 in amino acids: CASSLDSSSGNTIYF. CDR3 nucleotides: TGTGCCAGCAGCTTAGATTCGTCCTCTGGAAACACCATATATTTT.

The J gene is TRBJ1-5, the V gene TRBV18; the D gene is possibly TRBD1 (6 bases). The CDR3 has 16 amino acids. V lost 5 bases and J lost 3, with 17 bases in between. Looked up from germline, CDR1 is KGHSH and CDR2 is LQKENI. CDR3 protein: CASSTDSPYNNQPQHF. Here the CDR3 DNA reads TGTGCCAGCTCAACGGACAGCCCTTACAACAATCAGCCCCAGCATTTT.

The V call is TRBV16, the J call TRBJ1-5; 10 nucleotides match TRBD1. Germline V gene data show CDR1 as KGHSY and CDR2 as FQNENV. The CDR3 is 16 residues long. V trimming: 1 base; J trimming: 5 bases; junction bases outside the gene matches: 5. CDR3 nucleotides: TGTGCCAGCAGCCAATATCGGGACAGGGGATATCAGCCCCAGCATTTT. Translated: CASSQYRDRGYQPQHF.

This clone showed up just once. This chain joins TRBV7-2 and TRBJ1-1, with TRBD1 matching 10 bases. Per germline, CDR1 SGHTA and CDR2 FQGNSA. The CDR3 is 14 amino acids. Trimming cost V 4 bases and J 7 bases; bases outside gene matches: 6. CDR3 sequence reads: CASSSDRGLNEAFF. CDR3 in DNA: TGTGCCAGCAGCTCGGACAGGGGGTTGAATGAAGCTTTCTTT.

This chain connects TRBV7-2 to TRBJ1-1, with 8 positions matching TRBD1. With V trimmed by 5 bases and J by 5 bases, 10 bases remained unmatched. CDR3 length: 15 amino acids. The V gene's germline CDR1 is SGHTA and CDR2 FQGNSA. The CDR3 DNA reads as TGTGCCAGCAGCCCGAGACAGGGGTATGGGACTGAAGCTTTCTTT. As protein: CASSPRQGYGTEAFF.

The CDR3 reads CASSFQLRQGTGNYGYTF. DNA of the CDR3: TGTGCCAGTAGTTTCCAACTCAGACAGGGGACCGGGAACTATGGCTACACCTTC. V and J are TRBV19 and TRBJ1-2, with TRBD1 matching 8 bases. Germline V lookup: CDR1 LNHDA, CDR2 SQIVND (reference sequence). CDR3 length: 18 amino acids. The trim removed 5 bases at V and 2 bases at J, leaving 16 bases unmatched.

This clone was picked up one time. The chain has TRBV15 and TRBJ2-7; 8 bases match TRBD1. CDR3 length: 18 amino acids. In germline, CDR1 is LNHNV, CDR2 YYDKDF (reference sequence). V lost 1 base and J lost 4; bases outside the gene matches: 15. DNA for the CDR3: TGTGCCACCAGCAGAGTGCGGACAGGGAAGGCGCTCCTGTACGAGCAGTACTTC. It encodes CATSRVRTGKALLYEQYF.

The chain recombines TRBV6-6 with TRBJ1-6; weak D call: TRBD1 (6 bases). V was clipped by 6 bases and J by 1 base, with 13 bases between them. The CDR3 runs 16 residues. Germline CDR1 reads MNHNY; CDR2 reads SVGAGI (reference sequence). The CDR3 region has the DNA TGTGCCAGCAGGATGGGGGGGCGGTCCTATAATTCACCCCTCCACTTT. The encoded protein is CASRMGGRSYNSPLHF.

V usage is TRBV7-6 and J usage is TRBJ1-6, with 9 positions matching TRBD1. This CDR3 comprises 15 residues. V gave up 5 bases and J gave up 8 bases; unmatched junction bases: 7. CDR1 SGHVS and CDR2 FNYEAQ come from the germline V gene. This chain's CDR3 is CASSVRDREDSPLHF. CDR3 DNA: TGTGCCAGCAGCGTCCGGGACAGGGAGGATTCACCCCTCCACTTT.